This paragraph covers one TCR beta chain sequence. These data belong to a study of T cell changes during pregnancy in multiple sclerosis. Sequencing was performed with immunoSEQ multiplex PCR; in TCRdb, only in-frame clones are kept and a portion is missing. Here the sample spans 49,000 or so clones, about 90% being singletons. The origin of this receptor is a female donor in good health, enrolled as a control in a pregnancy study. Source: CD4+ T cells from peripheral blood mononuclear cells, taken in the second trimester of pregnancy.

This CDR3 is CSLNHRGLTDTQYF. Here the CDR3 DNA reads TGCAGCCTAAACCACAGGGGGCTCACAGATACGCAGTATTTT. This rearrangement joins TRBV29-1 to TRBJ2-3; 9 bases line up with TRBD1. Germline V gene lookup returns CDR1 SQVTM and CDR2 ANQGSEA. There are 14 residues in the CDR3. The V gene end was trimmed by 8 bases and the J gene end by 2 bases; junction bases not matched to a gene: 8.